These T cell receptor beta chains were read from a single sample in a study of OX40 agonist ivuxolimab in advanced cancers. Sequencing used immunoSEQ multiplex PCR; TCRdb keeps in-frame clones, though not all of them. The sample shows tens of thousands of clones, around 92% of them seen only once. This sample comprised CD4+ or CD8+ T cells sorted from blood, obtained in a trial of the OX40 agonist ivuxolimab. These receptors came from an adult with an advanced solid tumor such as melanoma, head and neck, liver or kidney cancer. Each CDR3 is given with its conserved first and last residue. The order of the fields is D gene, J gene, V gene, clone size, CDR3 DNA, CDR3 protein. D genes are given only for firm matches. The size of a clone is reported for some rows only, either as once, few or many, or as a class for expanded clones.

TRBD2 TRBJ2-1 TRBV7-6 NA TGTGCCAGCAGCTTTCTAGCGGGGGGGCCGGGGGATGAGCAGTTCTTC CASSFLAGGPGDEQFF
NA TRBJ2-1 TRBV6-6 NA TGTGCCAGCACCGTGGGGCGGGCCCCAGATGAGCAGTTCTTC CASTVGRAPDEQFF
TRBD2 TRBJ2-3 TRBV5-8 NA TGTGCCAGCAGCTCGCCCAGGGACTACCTCACAGATACGCAGTATTTT CASSSPRDYLTDTQYF
TRBD1 TRBJ2-1 TRBV9 NA TGTGCCAGCAGCGTAAGGGGACAGGTTGTTGGATTTTACAATGAGCAGTTCTTC CASSVRGQVVGFYNEQFF
NA TRBJ2-7 TRBV5-4 once TGTGCCAGCAGCACCCCGGTGAGGGGAACCTCCTACGAGCAGTACTTC CASSTPVRGTSYEQYF
TRBD1 TRBJ2-7 TRBV6-1 NA TGTGCCAGTTGGACAGGGGGTTACGAGCAGTACTTC CASWTGGYEQYF
NA TRBJ1-1 TRBV9 NA TGTGCCAGCAGTCAATCGATGGGCGGGGATGAAGCTTTCTTT CASSQSMGGDEAFF
NA TRBJ1-6 TRBV7-9 NA TGTGCCAGCAGCTCCACGGGACGGAGGGACTTCAATTCACCCCTCCACTTT CASSSTGRRDFNSPLHF
TRBD1 TRBJ2-7 TRBV6-1 NA TGTGCCAGCAGTGAGTTTGGGACGGACAGGGATAGCTCCTACGAGCAGTACTTC CASSEFGTDRDSSYEQYF
TRBD1 TRBJ1-1 TRBV4-1 NA TGCGCCAGCAGCCCCTACTACGGACAGGCTGAAGCTTTCTTT CASSPYYGQAEAFF
NA TRBJ2-2 TRBV20-1 NA TGCAGTGTCCCCGGGCTGGGGGAGCTGTTTTTT CSVPGLGELFF
TRBD1 TRBJ2-7 TRBV13 NA TGTGCCAGCAGCGGACGACAGGGCGTGAACTACGAGCAGTACTTC CASSGRQGVNYEQYF
TRBD1 TRBJ2-2 TRBV9 NA TGTGCCAGCAGCCACCGGACAGGGGGGCCCGGGGAGCTGTTTTTT CASSHRTGGPGELFF
NA TRBJ2-7 TRBV6-4 NA TGTGCCAGCAGGGCGGACCCGAGCTCCTACGAGCAGTACTTC CASRADPSSYEQYF
NA TRBJ1-6 TRBV4-1 NA TGCGCCAGCAGCCAGGGCCAGGCCTATAATTCACCCCTCCACTTT CASSQGQAYNSPLHF
TRBD1 TRBJ1-5 TRBV27 NA TGTGCCAGCAGTTTAGGCAGGGGGCAGCCCCAGCATTTT CASSLGRGQPQHF
TRBD1 TRBJ1-2 TRBV29-1 NA TGCAGCGTGTGGGGGACAGGGCCCTATGGCTACACCTTC CSVWGTGPYGYTF
NA TRBJ1-3 TRBV12-5 NA TGTGCTAGTGGTTTGGGGGGGCTTGGAAACACCATATATTTT CASGLGGLGNTIYF
TRBD2 TRBJ2-1 TRBV19 NA TGTGCCAGTAGTTTCGCTAGCGGGGCCTACAATGAGCAGTTCTTC CASSFASGAYNEQFF
TRBD1 TRBJ2-7 TRBV5-1 NA TGCGCCAGCACCCCCAACTCAGGGGGCGACGAGCAGTACTTC CASTPNSGGDEQYF
NA TRBJ1-3 TRBV6-1 NA TGTGCCAGCAGTGAATTTGTGGGTTCTGGAAACACCATATATTTT CASSEFVGSGNTIYF
NA TRBJ2-7 TRBV27 NA TGTGCCAGCAGTTACATCGGGCAGACCTACGAGCAGTACTTC CASSYIGQTYEQYF
NA TRBJ2-1 TRBV14 NA TGTGCCAGCTGCCTCGGGACGTTCAATGAGCAGTTCTTC CASCLGTFNEQFF
NA TRBJ2-1 TRBV13 NA TGTGCCAGCAGCTTACGGGGCGGCTACAATGAGCAGTTCTTC CASSLRGGYNEQFF
NA TRBJ1-1 TRBV9 NA TGTGCCAGCAGCCCGGCAGGCCATCCGACTGAAGCTTTCTTT CASSPAGHPTEAFF
TRBD1 TRBJ2-1 TRBV9 NA TGTGCCAGCTCCGGGACAGGGTTTTACACTGAGCAGTTCTTC CASSGTGFYTEQFF
NA TRBJ2-1 TRBV2 NA TGTGCCAGCAACCAAGAGGATTTGAGCTCCTACAATGAGCAGTTCTTC CASNQEDLSSYNEQFF
NA TRBJ1-1 TRBV7-3 NA TGTGCCAGCAGCTTAGCCCGGGGGGCATGGACTGAAGCTTTCTTT CASSLARGAWTEAFF
NA TRBJ2-5 TRBV11-2 NA TGTGCCAGCAGCTTAGGATTGGCGTGGGCTAGTTTGGTAGAGACCCAGTACTTC CASSLGLAWASLVETQYF
NA TRBJ2-1 TRBV7-7 NA TGTGCCAGCAGCTTAGCGGGTGGATATGGGGATGAGCAGTTCTTC CASSLAGGYGDEQFF
TRBD2 TRBJ2-3 TRBV4-2 NA TGTGCCAGCAGCGTACGGACTAGCGGGGGGGTAGTAGATACGCAGTATTTT CASSVRTSGGVVDTQYF
TRBD1 TRBJ2-1 TRBV9 NA TGTGCCAGCAGCGGTCGGACAGGCTCCTACAATGAGCAGTTCTTC CASSGRTGSYNEQFF
TRBD2 TRBJ2-1 TRBV9 NA TGTGCCAGCAGCGTAGAGACGACTAGCCACTCCTACAATGAGCAGTTCTTC CASSVETTSHSYNEQFF
NA TRBJ1-2 TRBV7-9 NA TGTGCCAGCAGCTTTCCCTCGGGCCTCTACACCTTC CASSFPSGLYTF
NA TRBJ2-1 TRBV4-1 NA TGCGCCAGCACCACATTAGGGGTCTCCTACAATGAGCAGTTCTTC CASTTLGVSYNEQFF
TRBD2 TRBJ2-7 TRBV4-3 NA TGCGCCAGCAGCCAAGAGAAAGCGGGACTAGCGGGGGCCTACGAGCAGTACTTC CASSQEKAGLAGAYEQYF
NA TRBJ1-1 TRBV5-5 NA TGTGCCAGCAGCTGGACAGAGAACACTGAAGCTTTCTTT CASSWTENTEAFF
NA TRBJ1-1 TRBV6-4 NA TGTGCCAGCAGTGACGGGGGGATTGAAGCTTTCTTT CASSDGGIEAFF
TRBD1 TRBJ2-7 TRBV6-5 NA TGTGCCAGTCACAACCTGGACAGGCCCTACGAGCAGTACTTC CASHNLDRPYEQYF
TRBD2 TRBJ2-3 TRBV7-3 few TGTGCCAGCAGCCCTGGACTAGCCACAGATACGCAGTATTTT CASSPGLATDTQYF
NA TRBJ1-1 TRBV5-8 once TGTGCCAGCAGCTTAGCGGGGGGCCTGAACACTGAAGCTTTCTTT CASSLAGGLNTEAFF
TRBD1 TRBJ2-7 TRBV9 NA TGTGCCAGCAGTCACCCGGGACAGGGTAACACCTACGAGCAGTACTTC CASSHPGQGNTYEQYF
NA TRBJ2-7 TRBV21-1 NA TGTGCCATTTCAACCACGGGGAGGATCATCCACGAGCAGTACTTC CAISTTGRIIHEQYF
NA TRBJ1-5 TRBV27 NA TGTGCCAGCTCCTTTTCTACTCCGGGGGGGCAGCCCCAGCATTTT CASSFSTPGGQPQHF
NA TRBJ1-4 TRBV6-5 NA TGTGCCAGCAGTTACTCGAATTCCCCAACTAATGAAAAACTGTTTTTT CASSYSNSPTNEKLFF
TRBD1 TRBJ2-7 TRBV2 once TGTGCCATTGCCGGGACAGCGATTCACGAGCAGTACTTC CAIAGTAIHEQYF
TRBD2 TRBJ2-2 TRBV4-2 NA TGTGCCAGCAGCCAACCGGGACTAGCGGGGGGGCTGGGCACCGGGGAGCTGTTTTTT CASSQPGLAGGLGTGELFF
NA TRBJ1-2 TRBV11-1 NA TGTGCCAGCAGCTCCCTGGTAGGGAGCTATGGCTACACCTTC CASSSLVGSYGYTF
TRBD1 TRBJ1-2 TRBV9 NA TGTGCCAGCAGCTCTAACAGGGGGCCTAACTATGGCTACACCTTC CASSSNRGPNYGYTF
TRBD2 TRBJ2-7 TRBV13 NA TGTGCCAGCAGCCTCGGGACTAGCGGGGTCTACGAGCAGTACTTC CASSLGTSGVYEQYF
NA TRBJ1-2 TRBV19 NA TGTGCCAGTGCGCCGGATGGGAGCTCGAGGCACTATGGCTACACCTTC CASAPDGSSRHYGYTF
TRBD1 TRBJ2-7 TRBV4-3 NA TGCGCCAGCAGCCTGACAGGGGAGGCCTACGAGCAGTACTTC CASSLTGEAYEQYF